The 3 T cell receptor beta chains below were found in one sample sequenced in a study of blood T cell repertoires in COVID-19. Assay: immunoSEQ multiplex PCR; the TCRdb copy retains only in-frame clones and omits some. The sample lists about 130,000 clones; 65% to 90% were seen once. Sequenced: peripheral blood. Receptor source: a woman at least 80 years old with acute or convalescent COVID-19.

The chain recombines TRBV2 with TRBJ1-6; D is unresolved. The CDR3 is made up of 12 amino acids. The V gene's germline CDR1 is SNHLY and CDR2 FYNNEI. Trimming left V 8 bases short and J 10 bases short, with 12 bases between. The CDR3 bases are TGTGCCAGCGGCCGGGTTGGGTCACCCCTCCACTTT. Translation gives CASGRVGSPLHF.

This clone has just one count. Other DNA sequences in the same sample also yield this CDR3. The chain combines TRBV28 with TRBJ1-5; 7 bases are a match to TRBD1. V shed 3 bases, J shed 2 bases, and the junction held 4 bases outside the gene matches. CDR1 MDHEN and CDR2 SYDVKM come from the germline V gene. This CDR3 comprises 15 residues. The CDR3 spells CASSLAGGGNQPQHF. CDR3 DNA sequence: TGTGCCAGCAGTTTGGCAGGGGGTGGCAATCAGCCCCAGCATTTT. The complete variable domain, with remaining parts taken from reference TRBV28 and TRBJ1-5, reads DVKVTQSSRYLVKRTGEKVFLECVQDMDHENMFWYRQDPGLGLRLIYFSYDVKMKEKGDIPEGYSVSREKKERFSLILESASTNQTSMYLCASSLAGGGNQPQHFGDGTRLSIL.

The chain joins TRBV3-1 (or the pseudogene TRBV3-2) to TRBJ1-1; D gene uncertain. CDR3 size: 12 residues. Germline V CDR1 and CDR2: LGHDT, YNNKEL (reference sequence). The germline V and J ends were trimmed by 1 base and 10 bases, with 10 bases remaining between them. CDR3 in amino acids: CASSQGREGAFF. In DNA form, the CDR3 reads TGTGCCAGCAGCCAAGGCCGGGAAGGAGCTTTCTTT.